These 20 T cell receptor beta chains were all obtained from the same sample, sequenced in a study of shared clonotypes between healthy human individuals. Profiling relied on immunoSEQ multiplex PCR, and the TCRdb table lists in-frame clones only, not all of them. The sample has 2.5 million or so clones; approximately 94% are singletons. Sequences were obtained from naive CD4+ T cells sorted from blood. The subset denotes: CD45RA+ positively selected. The receptors derive from a man aged 18 to 35 in good health.

V usage is TRBV6-1 and J usage is TRBJ1-2; D is uncertain. The CDR3 length is 13 residues. V lost 8 bases and J lost 4, with 14 bases in between. Germline V lookup: CDR1 MNHNS, CDR2 SASEGT. This CDR3 is CASPEPGRYGYTF. DNA of the CDR3: TGTGCCAGCCCCGAACCGGGCCGCTATGGCTACACCTTC.

The rearrangement links TRBV9 to TRBJ1-6; tentatively, D is TRBD1 (5 bases). Deletions cut 3 bases from V and 8 bases from J, with 12 bases between. CDR1 and CDR2 (germline): SGDLS, YYNGEE. This CDR3 region has 14 residues. The chain's CDR3 is CASSGPQGYSPLHF. The CDR3, as DNA: TGTGCCAGCAGCGGCCCCCAGGGCTATTCACCCCTCCACTTT. The whole variable domain, filled in from reference TRBV9 and TRBJ1-6, reads DSGVTQTPKHLITATGQRVTLRCSPRSGDLSVYWYQQSLDQGLQFLIQYYNGEERAKGNILERFSAQQFPDLHSELNLSSLELGDSALYFCASSGPQGYSPLHFGNGTRLTVT.

The V and J genes are TRBV30 and TRBJ2-6; possibly TRBD1 for D (6 bases). Germline-derived CDR1 and CDR2 are GTSNPN and SVGIG (reference sequence). There are 19 residues in the CDR3. Trimming removed 0 bases from V and 0 bases from J, with 18 bases in between. The CDR3 loop is CAWSVPGTSGLSGANVLTF. In DNA form, the CDR3 reads TGTGCCTGGAGTGTACCCGGGACATCCGGTCTCTCTGGGGCCAACGTCCTGACTTTC.

In this sample, this clone turned up once. The gene calls are TRBV5-1 and TRBJ2-2; tentative D call: TRBD2 (6 bases). The CDR3 spans 16 residues. V lost 4 bases to trimming and J lost 4 bases, with 17 bases between them. CDR1 SGHRS and CDR2 YFSETQ come from the germline V gene. The CDR3 is CASSEGTGVSTGELFF. The CDR3 region has the DNA TGCGCCAGCAGCGAAGGGACGGGGGTCTCCACCGGGGAGCTGTTTTTT.

V gene TRBV19 combines with J gene TRBJ2-2; D is undetermined. Germline CDR1 reads LNHDA; CDR2 reads SQIVND (reference sequence). The CDR3 runs 14 residues. The V end lost 6 bases, the J end lost 1 base, and 9 bases lay between the germline ends. This chain's CDR3 is CASRQILNTGELFF. In DNA form, the CDR3 reads TGTGCCAGTAGACAGATCTTGAACACCGGGGAGCTGTTTTTT.

The chain carries TRBV11-3 and TRBJ2-2; D not resolved. V was trimmed by 1 base and J by 3 bases, leaving 6 bases between them. Germline-derived CDR1 and CDR2 are SGHNT and YENEEA. The CDR3 has 14 amino acids. Written as DNA, the CDR3 is TGTGCCAGCAGCTTAGGCAGACACACCGGGGAGCTGTTTTTT. Protein: CASSLGRHTGELFF.

The rearrangement links TRBV7-8 to TRBJ1-2, with no clear D. In germline, CDR1 is SGHVS, CDR2 FQNEAQ. Trimming pared 1 base from V and 3 bases from J, leaving 9 bases between. The CDR3 is 14 amino acids. DNA of the CDR3: TGTGCCAGCAGCTTAGGGTCTGGGGACTATGGCTACACCTTC. Its translation is CASSLGSGDYGYTF.

As for this clone: The junction departs from germline at one end; a sequencing error may be responsible. The chain couples TRBV6-1 to TRBJ2-5; D is ambiguous. The V gene's germline CDR1 is MNHNS and CDR2 SASEGT. CDR3 length: 12 residues. CDR3 amino acids: CASSEALRAPDF. In DNA, the CDR3 is TGTGCCAGCAGTGAAGCGCTTCGGGCCCCCGACTTC.

The gene calls are TRBV7-3 and TRBJ2-1; D gene ambiguous. The CDR3 loop spans 16 amino acids. Germline loops: CDR1 SGHTA, CDR2 FQGTGA. V gave up 6 bases and J gave up 0 bases, with 15 bases separating them. The CDR3 reads CASRKVQAASYNEQFF. CDR3 nucleotides: TGTGCCAGCAGAAAAGTCCAGGCCGCCTCCTACAATGAGCAGTTCTTC.

The chain combines TRBV6-4 with TRBJ1-1; 9 nucleotides line up with TRBD1. The germline CDR1 and CDR2 sequences are MRHNA and SNTAGT. The length of the CDR3 is 13 residues. V was pared by 6 bases and J by 4 bases, with 3 bases of the junction left unmatched. This CDR3 is CASSKTGGTEAFF. CDR3 coding DNA: TGTGCCAGCAGCAAGACAGGGGGCACTGAAGCTTTCTTT.

The chain links TRBV7-9 to TRBJ2-1; TRBD2 matches 11 bases. The CDR3 is 17 amino acids. Germline assignment: CDR1 SEHNR and CDR2 FQNEAQ (reference sequence). The trim removed 5 bases at V and 7 bases at J, leaving 13 bases unmatched. The CDR3 protein is CASSPAIGSGRANEQFF. The DNA of the CDR3 is TGTGCCAGCAGCCCGGCCATTGGTAGCGGGAGGGCGAATGAGCAGTTCTTC.

The V and J genes are TRBV5-8 and TRBJ2-7, with D tentatively TRBD1 (5 bases). Deletions cut 0 bases from V and 12 bases from J, with 22 bases between. Germline assignment: CDR1 SGHTS and CDR2 YDEGEE. This CDR3 has 15 residues. CDR3 DNA: TGTGCCAGCAGCTTGGTTAGCCAGGGTCTCTCCATTCGGTACTTC. This sequence encodes CASSLVSQGLSIRYF.

This sequence joins TRBV5-8 and TRBJ2-3; maybe TRBD1 (5 bases). Trimming cost V 0 bases and J 5 bases, with 10 bases left between them. There are 14 residues in the CDR3. CDR1 and CDR2 (germline): SGHTS, YDEGEE. CDR3 DNA: TGTGCCAGCAGCTTGGAATGGGGCCAAGATACGCAGTATTTT. Translation: CASSLEWGQDTQYF. The full variable domain, with the rest looked up from reference TRBV5-8 and TRBJ2-3, is EAGVTQSPTHLIKTRGQQATLRCSPISGHTSVYWYQQALGLGLQFLLWYDEGEERNRGNFPPRFSGRQFPNYSSELNVNALELEDSALYLCASSLEWGQDTQYFGPGTRLTVL.

This rearrangement joins TRBV2 to TRBJ1-6, with D unclear. CDR3 length: 13 amino acids. Germline V lookup: CDR1 SNHLY, CDR2 FYNNEI. V lost 6 bases and J 7 bases, leaving 10 bases between the germline ends. CDR3 nucleotide sequence: TGTGCCAGCAGAGTCGGACTAAATTCACCCCTCCACTTT. Its translation: CASRVGLNSPLHF.

This chain links TRBV30 with TRBJ1-1; weak D call: TRBD1 (6 bases). The V gene lost 2 bases and the J gene lost 7 bases, with 20 bases spanning the gap. The CDR3 runs to 15 residues. Germline assignment: CDR1 GTSNPN and CDR2 SVGIG (reference sequence). This chain's CDR3 is CAWSSPAQGTREAFF. The CDR3 DNA reads as TGTGCCTGGAGTTCTCCAGCGCAGGGGACCCGTGAAGCTTTCTTT.

V gene TRBV2 combines with J gene TRBJ2-1; no clear D. V lost 10 bases to trimming and J lost 10 bases, with 11 bases between them. CDR1 is SNHLY and CDR2 is FYNNEI in the germline V gene. The CDR3 is 10 amino acids. The CDR3 DNA is TGTGCCACAGCAAGGTGGGAGCAGTTCTTC. Its protein product is CATARWEQFF. Full variable domain (missing parts from reference TRBV2 and TRBJ2-1): EPEVTQTPSHQVTQMGQEVILRCVPISNHLYFYWYRQILGQKVEFLVSFYNNEISEKSEIFDDQFSVERPDGSNFTLKIRSTKLEDSAMYFCATARWEQFFGPGTRLTVL.

The chain links TRBV6-1 to TRBJ2-3; possibly TRBD1 or TRBD2 for D (5 bases each). Deletions cut 3 bases from V and 1 base from J, with 14 bases between. This CDR3 has 16 amino acids. Germline values: CDR1 MNHNS, CDR2 SASEGT. The DNA of the CDR3 is TGTGCCAGCAGTGACTTCGTGGGGGTTGGCACAGATACGCAGTATTTT. It specifies CASSDFVGVGTDTQYF.

The chain's CDR3 is CASKQGTDTQYF. Here the CDR3 DNA reads TGTGCCAGTAAACAGGGGACAGATACGCAGTATTTT. The gene calls are TRBV2 and TRBJ2-3; TRBD1 aligns across 7 bases. CDR3 length: 12 residues. CDR1 and CDR2 (germline): SNHLY, FYNNEI. V was pared by 9 bases and J by 3 bases, with 3 bases of the junction left unmatched.

The rearrangement uses TRBV5-1 and TRBJ1-1, with 12 bases matching TRBD1. CDR1 is SGHRS, CDR2 YFSETQ, per germline. CDR3 size: 14 residues. J lost 7 bases, V lost 4 bases, and 5 bases had no gene match. The CDR3 coding sequence is TGCGCCAGCAGCCCCGGGACAGGGGGCGTTGAAGCTTTCTTT. Its translation: CASSPGTGGVEAFF. The variable domain in full, completed from reference TRBV5-1 and TRBJ1-1, reads KAGVTQTPRYLIKTRGQQVTLSCSPISGHRSVSWYQQTPGQGLQFLFEYFSETQRNKGNFPGRFSGRQFSNSRSEMNVSTLELGDSALYLCASSPGTGGVEAFFGQGTRLTVV.

This clone was seen a single time. This chain joins TRBV6-1 and TRBJ1-1; no firm D call. The ends were cut back, 0 bases at V and 7 bases at J, with 6 bases in the middle. Germline assignment: CDR1 MNHNS and CDR2 SASEGT. CDR3 length: 12 amino acids. CDR3 loop: CASSEARFEAFF. CDR3 DNA sequence: TGTGCCAGCAGTGAAGCGAGGTTTGAAGCTTTCTTT.